The next 31 T cell receptor beta chains were all read from a single sample in a study of beta chain features in type 1 diabetes. Expressed TCRB transcripts were sequenced because the entire RNA isolate underwent reverse transcription. Measured with immunoSEQ multiplex PCR; TCRdb has only the in-frame clones, and not every one. The table has 300,000 to 400,000 clones, 11% seen once; the top ten hold approximately 0.016%. Sequencing was performed on naive CD4+ T cells from blood. The origin of the receptors is a woman in her 30s in good health.

The rearrangement links TRBV30 to TRBJ2-7; 14 positions agree with TRBD2. Trimming took 3 bases from V and 5 from J; bases not matched to a gene: 6. The CDR3 spans 15 residues. CDR1 is GTSNPN and CDR2 is SVGIG in the germline V gene (reference sequence). CDR3 region: CAWRAGLAGGHEQYF. The CDR3 DNA sequence: TGTGCCTGGAGAGCAGGACTAGCGGGAGGTCACGAGCAGTACTTC. The full variable domain, with the rest looked up from reference TRBV30 and TRBJ2-7, is SQTIHQWPATLVQPVGSPLSLECTVEGTSNPNLYWYRQAAGRGLQLLFYSVGIGQISSEVPQNLSASRPQDRQFILSSKKLLLSDSGFYLCAWRAGLAGGHEQYFGPGTRLTVT.

The rearrangement joins TRBV27 to TRBJ1-2; possible D gene TRBD1, 5 bases. CDR1 is MNHEY and CDR2 is SMNVEV in the germline V gene (reference sequence). CDR3 length: 13 amino acids. V was trimmed by 3 bases and J by 2 bases, leaving 7 bases between them. In nucleotides, the CDR3 is TGTGCCAGCAGTTTGGCAGGGAACTATGGCTACACCTTC. Protein product: CASSLAGNYGYTF.

This clone has more than one count but fewer than ten. The chain links TRBV11-2 to TRBJ1-1; maybe TRBD1 (6 bases). This CDR3 has 15 amino acids. Germline assignment: CDR1 SGHAT and CDR2 FQNNGV. Deletions cut 5 bases from V and 2 bases from J, with 15 bases between. The CDR3 loop is CASSRGGITNTEAFF. CDR3 DNA: TGTGCCAGCAGCAGGGGGGGGATTACCAACACTGAAGCTTTCTTT.

The V call is TRBV25-1, the J call TRBJ1-1; 10 nucleotides agree with TRBD1. V lost 5 bases and J lost 6; bases outside the gene matches: 3. Germline CDR1 is MGHDK and CDR2 is SYGVNS. The CDR3 runs 13 residues. In nucleotides, the CDR3 is TGTGCCAGCAGTAAGGGACAGGGGTCTGAAGCTTTCTTT. It codes for CASSKGQGSEAFF.

The CDR3 coding sequence is TGCGCCAGCAGCTTGTGGGACGGGGGTAATGAAAAACTGTTTTTT. It is translated as CASSLWDGGNEKLFF. The V gene is TRBV5-1, the J gene TRBJ1-4; TRBD1 is a possible D gene (5 bases). The CDR3 contains 15 residues. Germline CDR1 reads SGHRS; CDR2 reads YFSETQ. V lost 1 base and J 4 bases, leaving 11 bases between the germline ends.

This chain uses TRBV7-3 with TRBJ2-5; D is uncertain. The germline V and J ends were trimmed by 1 base and 0 bases, with 6 bases remaining between them. CDR3 length: 14 residues. Germline loops: CDR1 SGHTA, CDR2 FQGTGA. The CDR3 DNA reads TGTGCCAGCAGCTTAATGGGCAACCAAGAGACCCAGTACTTC. Translated: CASSLMGNQETQYF.

The V call is TRBV6-5, the J call TRBJ2-1; D is possibly TRBD1 (7 bases). CDR1 and CDR2 (germline): MNHEY, SVGAGI. Deletions cut 2 bases from V and 8 bases from J, with 19 bases between. This CDR3 contains 16 residues. CDR3 bases: TGTGCCAGCAGTTACGATGGATGGAGGGGGCGGGATGAGCAGTTCTTC. Translation gives CASSYDGWRGRDEQFF.

The rearrangement uses TRBV7-2 and TRBJ2-7; TRBD2 agrees at 8 bases. V trimming: 3 bases; J trimming: 2 bases; junction bases outside the gene matches: 6. This CDR3 contains 15 residues. Germline CDR1 and CDR2: SGHTA and FQGNSA. CDR3 nucleotide sequence: TGTGCCAGCAGCTTGAATAGCGGGAAGCCCTACGAGCAGTACTTC. This translates into CASSLNSGKPYEQYF.

The chain recombines TRBV7-9 with TRBJ2-7, with TRBD2 matching 7 bases. V lost 2 bases, J lost 5 bases, and 9 bases stayed unmatched. CDR3 length equals 15 residues. Germline lookup yields CDR1 SEHNR and CDR2 FQNEAQ (reference sequence). CDR3 loop: CASSLSGTPAHEQYF. The CDR3 nucleotides are TGTGCCAGCAGCTTAAGCGGGACCCCCGCCCACGAGCAGTACTTC.

This clone was seen more than once but under ten times. This rearrangement joins TRBV2 to TRBJ2-5; a weak D match, TRBD2 (6 bases). Germline V gene lookup returns CDR1 SNHLY and CDR2 FYNNEI. There are 13 residues in the CDR3. V lost 6 bases, J lost 5 bases, and 13 bases lay in between. DNA of the CDR3: TGTGCCAGCAGCCATGGGGGGAAGGAGACCCAGTACTTC. Protein product: CASSHGGKETQYF.

The V call is TRBV4-2, the J call TRBJ2-1; D unclear. Looked up from germline, CDR1 is LGHNA and CDR2 is YNFKEQ. The ends were cut back, 0 bases at V and 4 bases at J, with 10 bases in the middle. CDR3 length: 15 amino acids. The CDR3 DNA sequence: TGTGCCAGCAGCCAAGAGAGCACGGTGTACAATGAGCAGTTCTTC. Amino acid sequence: CASSQESTVYNEQFF.

This clone was observed a handful of times. This chain connects TRBV7-2 to TRBJ2-3; no reliable D call. This CDR3 spans 13 amino acids. V was shortened by 5 bases and J by 6 bases, with 12 bases between the two germline ends. The germline V gene has CDR1 SGHTA and CDR2 FQGNSA. CDR3 coding DNA: TGTGCCAGCAGCCCCGATCCCGGGGATACGCAGTATTTT. Amino acids: CASSPDPGDTQYF.

The chain has TRBV29-1 and TRBJ1-2, with D possibly TRBD1 on 5 matching bases. V was trimmed by 7 bases and J by 8 bases, leaving 11 bases between them. Germline CDR1 reads SQVTM; CDR2 reads ANQGSEA. This CDR3 is 10 amino acids long. The CDR3, as DNA: TGCAGCGCGGGGGGGGAAGGCTACACCTTC. This translates into CSAGGEGYTF.

This clone turned up a few times. The chain links TRBV28 to TRBJ2-1; TRBD1 might be the D (5 bases). The germline V gene encodes CDR1 MDHEN and CDR2 SYDVKM. V lost 2 bases and J 9 bases, leaving 5 bases between the germline ends. The CDR3 spans 11 residues. The CDR3: CASSLRGEQFF. The DNA for the CDR3 is TGTGCCAGCAGTTTAAGGGGTGAGCAGTTCTTC.

This chain uses TRBV6-6 with TRBJ2-7; 12 positions agree with TRBD2. The CDR3 covers 16 residues. Looked up from germline, CDR1 is MNHNY and CDR2 is SVGAGI (reference sequence). V lost 7 bases, J lost 6 bases, and 13 bases stayed unmatched. CDR3 sequence (DNA): TGTGCCAGCACCGGATTAGCGCCTAGCGGGAGGGGCGAGCAGTACTTC. It encodes CASTGLAPSGRGEQYF.

The chain uses TRBV11-1 and TRBJ2-7, with D uncertain. The V end lost 5 bases, the J end lost 2 bases, and 7 bases lay between the germline ends. This CDR3 has 12 residues. From germline, CDR1 is SGHAT and CDR2 FQDESV (reference sequence). CDR3 in amino acids: CASSASTYEQYF. For the CDR3, the DNA is TGTGCCAGCAGCGCATCTACCTACGAGCAGTACTTC.

The V call is TRBV5-6, the J call TRBJ2-1, with D possibly TRBD1 on 6 matching bases. Germline assignment: CDR1 SGHDT and CDR2 YYEEEE. The CDR3 runs 15 residues. Trimming stripped 0 bases from V and 2 bases from J, with 9 bases between. The CDR3 sequence is CASSLGQGTYNEQFF. CDR3 nucleotide sequence: TGTGCCAGCAGCTTGGGGCAGGGGACCTACAATGAGCAGTTCTTC.

This clone was seen repeatedly, ten times or more. CDR3 protein: CSADRAGPETQYF. The CDR3 DNA sequence: TGCAGCGCAGACCGAGCGGGACCGGAGACCCAGTACTTC. The chain couples TRBV29-1 to TRBJ2-5, with 7 bases matching TRBD2. With 7 bases clipped from V and 5 bases from J, the junction kept 10 bases outside the gene matches. The V gene's germline CDR1 is SQVTM and CDR2 ANQGSEA. The CDR3 has 13 amino acids.

The CDR3 sequence is CATGGTSYVNEQFF. In DNA form, the CDR3 reads TGTGCCACGGGAGGGACTAGCTATGTCAATGAGCAGTTCTTC. This sequence joins TRBV28 and TRBJ2-1, with 9 bases that match TRBD2. After removal of 10 bases from V and 6 bases from J, the junction contained 10 bases not matched to a gene. Germline V gene lookup returns CDR1 MDHEN and CDR2 SYDVKM. This CDR3 has 14 amino acids.

V is TRBV11-1 and J is TRBJ2-5, with TRBD2 as a possible D gene (6 bases). The CDR3 runs 18 residues. Germline lookup yields CDR1 SGHAT and CDR2 FQDESV (reference sequence). The V and J ends lost 1 base and 1 base respectively, with 19 bases between them. The CDR3 nucleotides are TGTGCCAGCAGCTTAGTAGGGACTCACCGACCCGTCCAAGAGACCCAGTACTTC. Protein product: CASSLVGTHRPVQETQYF. Full variable domain (missing parts from reference TRBV11-1 and TRBJ2-5): EAEVAQSPRYKITEKSQAVAFWCDPISGHATLYWYRQILGQGPELLVQFQDESVVDDSQLPKDRFSAERLKGVDSTLKIQPAELGDSAMYLCASSLVGTHRPVQETQYFGPGTRLLVL.

A few counts support this clone. The gene calls are TRBV4-1 and TRBJ2-2; weak D call: TRBD2 (6 bases). The germline gives CDR1 MGHRA, CDR2 YSYEKL. This CDR3 has 17 residues. V dropped 6 bases and J dropped 4 bases, with 21 bases sitting between them. The CDR3 spells CASSPTTAGRSTGELFF. As DNA, the CDR3 is TGCGCCAGCAGTCCTACGACGGCAGGGAGGAGCACCGGGGAGCTGTTTTTT.

The genes are TRBV7-2 and TRBJ1-2, with TRBD1 matching over 8 bases. Trimming at V came to 4 bases and at J to 5 bases, leaving 6 bases not matched to a gene. Germline assignment: CDR1 SGHTA and CDR2 FQGNSA. The CDR3 sequence is 14 residues long. DNA for the CDR3: TGTGCCAGCAGCTCGCAGGGGGCTGGGTATGGCTACACCTTC. Translated: CASSSQGAGYGYTF. The variable domain in full, with the rest retrieved from reference TRBV7-2 and TRBJ1-2, is GAGVSQSPSNKVTEKGKDVELRCDPISGHTALYWYRQSLGQGLEFLIYFQGNSAPDKSGLPSDRFSAERTGGSVSTLTIQRTQQEDSAVYLCASSSQGAGYGYTFGSGTRLTVV.

The chain recombines TRBV14 with TRBJ2-1, with a weak D call TRBD2 (5 bases). V lost 0 bases and J 4 bases, leaving 10 bases between the germline ends. CDR3 size: 15 residues. Germline values: CDR1 SGHDN, CDR2 FVKESK. CDR3 sequence reads: CASSQELREYNEQFF. CDR3 bases: TGTGCCAGCAGCCAAGAACTTAGGGAGTACAATGAGCAGTTCTTC.

There are a few counts of this clone. The rearrangement links TRBV9 to TRBJ2-2; D possibly corresponds to TRBD1 (6 bases). Germline CDR1 reads SGDLS; CDR2 reads YYNGEE. Trimming left V 2 bases short and J 6 bases short, with 14 bases between. CDR3 size: 15 residues. The CDR3 reads CASSVRGSGAGELFF. The CDR3 DNA reads as TGTGCCAGCAGCGTTAGGGGGAGCGGAGCCGGGGAGCTGTTTTTT.

The chain recombines TRBV7-3 with TRBJ2-5; unclear D gene. V dropped 2 bases and J dropped 1 base, with 11 bases sitting between them. Germline V lookup: CDR1 SGHTA, CDR2 FQGTGA. The CDR3 spans 15 residues. The CDR3 here is CASSLYSGAQETQYF. As DNA, the CDR3 is TGTGCCAGCAGCTTATACTCTGGAGCCCAAGAGACCCAGTACTTC.

V usage is TRBV6-5 and J usage is TRBJ2-3; perhaps TRBD2 as D (6 bases). In germline, CDR1 is MNHEY, CDR2 SVGAGI. V was trimmed by 2 bases and J by 0 bases, leaving 12 bases between them. This CDR3 is built from 16 residues. For the CDR3, the DNA is TGTGCCAGCAGTTACACGGCGGGACTCAGCACAGATACGCAGTATTTT. It encodes CASSYTAGLSTDTQYF.

The chain joins TRBV2 to TRBJ2-3, with a tentative D call TRBD2 (6 bases). V lost 7 bases and J 4 bases, leaving 12 bases between the germline ends. Germline V lookup: CDR1 SNHLY, CDR2 FYNNEI. This CDR3 is built from 13 residues. The CDR3 protein is CASTGGSADTQYF. The CDR3 nucleotides read TGTGCCAGCACAGGAGGGTCTGCAGATACGCAGTATTTT.

CDR3 sequence (DNA): TGTGCCAGCTCCAATGGACTGGGCGGCACAGATACGCAGTATTTT. Translation: CASSNGLGGTDTQYF. The J gene is TRBJ2-3, the V gene TRBV18; perhaps TRBD2 as D (5 bases). The CDR3 contains 15 residues. Germline values: CDR1 KGHSH, CDR2 LQKENI. V was pared by 6 bases and J by 1 base, with 14 bases between.

This clone has more than one count but fewer than ten. CDR3 nucleotides: TGTGCCAGCAGTGAATCTGTCCAGGGTACCCGAATGAACACTGAAGCTTTCTTT. This gives the protein CASSESVQGTRMNTEAFF. V and J are TRBV25-1 and TRBJ1-1; D might be TRBD1 (5 bases). CDR3 length equals 18 residues. Germline loops: CDR1 MGHDK, CDR2 SYGVNS. V lost 1 base and J lost 0, with 18 bases in between. The variable domain in full, completed from reference TRBV25-1 and TRBJ1-1, reads EADIYQTPRYLVIGTGKKITLECSQTMGHDKMYWYQQDPGMELHLIHYSYGVNSTEKGDLSSESTVSRIRTEHFPLTLESARPSHTSQYLCASSESVQGTRMNTEAFFGQGTRLTVV.

This clone was seen more than once but under ten times. This specimen includes other DNA sequences encoding the same CDR3. The chain couples TRBV6-5 to TRBJ2-7, with 8 positions matching TRBD2. Unmatched junction bases numbered 4, after V lost 0 bases and J lost 3 bases. Germline CDR1 and CDR2: MNHEY and SVGAGI. This CDR3 comprises 15 residues. DNA of the CDR3: TGTGCCAGCAGTTACTCTCTGGCGGGAGGCTACGAGCAGTACTTC. It is translated as CASSYSLAGGYEQYF.

This clone has just a few counts. The chain couples TRBV2 to TRBJ2-1; 11 bases fit TRBD2. Germline CDR1 reads SNHLY; CDR2 reads FYNNEI. The CDR3 has 15 amino acids. J was trimmed by 2 bases and V by 6 bases; bases with no gene match: 3. The CDR3 is CASSPGLAAYNEQFF. CDR3 nucleotide sequence: TGTGCCAGCAGCCCGGGACTAGCGGCCTACAATGAGCAGTTCTTC. The complete variable domain, with remaining parts taken from reference TRBV2 and TRBJ2-1, reads EPEVTQTPSHQVTQMGQEVILRCVPISNHLYFYWYRQILGQKVEFLVSFYNNEISEKSEIFDDQFSVERPDGSNFTLKIRSTKLEDSAMYFCASSPGLAAYNEQFFGPGTRLTVL.